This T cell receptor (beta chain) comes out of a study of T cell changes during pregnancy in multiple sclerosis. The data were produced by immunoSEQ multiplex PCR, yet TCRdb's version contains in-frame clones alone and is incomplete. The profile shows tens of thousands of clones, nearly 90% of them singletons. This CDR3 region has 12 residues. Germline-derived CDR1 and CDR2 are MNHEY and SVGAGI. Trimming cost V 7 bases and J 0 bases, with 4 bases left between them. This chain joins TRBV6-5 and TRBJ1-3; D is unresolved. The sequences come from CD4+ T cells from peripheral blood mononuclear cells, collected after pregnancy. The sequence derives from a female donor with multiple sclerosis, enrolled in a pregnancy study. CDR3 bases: TGTGCCAGCATTAGCTCTGGAAACACCATATATTTT. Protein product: CASISSGNTIYF.